The 16 T cell receptor beta chains reported below all come from one sample, sequenced in a study of T cell repertoires in aging, cancer and after chemotherapy. A mixed TRB-A/B primer pool amplified rearranged TRB by multiplex touch-down PCR. From the multiplex PCR reads, TCRdb called clonotypes with MiXCR, one entry per CDR3 protein. The sample has more than 6,000 distinct CDR3 sequences; approximately 22% are singletons. Peripheral blood genomic DNA, not sorted cells or RNA, was the template. Source material: blood. These receptors came from a human donor with a blood cancer.

This clonotype was picked up a small number of times. This chain connects TRBV7-9 to TRBJ1-2, with D hard to call. Germline V CDR1 and CDR2: SEHNR, FQNEAQ (reference sequence). V was trimmed by 5 bases and J by 7 bases, leaving 11 bases between them. CDR3 length: 12 residues. The CDR3 region has the DNA TGTGCCAGCAGCAGTAATCTACGTGGCTACACCTTC. Its translation is CASSSNLRGYTF.

This clonotype is medium-sized. CDR3 sequence reads: CASSFDRTYEQYF. DNA of the CDR3: TGTGCCAGCAGTTTCGACAGAACCTACGAGCAGTACTTC. This chain uses TRBV27 with TRBJ2-7; tentative D call: TRBD1 (5 bases). The CDR3 spans 13 residues. The germline V and J ends were trimmed by 3 bases and 2 bases, with 8 bases remaining between them. Germline V gives CDR1 MNHEY, CDR2 SMNVEV (reference sequence).

This clonotype is medium-sized by share. Here the CDR3 DNA reads TGTGCCAGGTTGTATGGGGGCGGGGGTTCACCCCTCCACTTT. Translating gives CARLYGGGGSPLHF. The V gene is TRBV11-1, the J gene TRBJ1-6; maybe TRBD1 (6 bases). CDR3 size: 14 residues. Trimming took 9 bases from V and 9 from J, leaving 18 bases between them. Germline values: CDR1 SGHAT, CDR2 FQDESV (reference sequence).

This clonotype occurred a few times. The chain carries TRBV5-1 and TRBJ2-1; D may correspond to TRBD1 or TRBD2 (5 bases each). Germline CDR1 and CDR2: SGHRS and YFSETQ. Between the trimmed V and J ends, which lost 2 bases and 12 bases, there was a span of 21 bases. The length of the CDR3 is 15 residues. The CDR3 DNA is TGCGCCAGCAGCTTATCGGGACGAGACCGAAAAGGGCAGTTCTTC. Its translation is CASSLSGRDRKGQFF.

The V call is TRBV15, the J call TRBJ1-5; possible D gene TRBD1, 5 bases. Germline V gene sequence: CDR1 LNHNV, CDR2 YYDKDF (reference sequence). This CDR3 spans 17 amino acids. V was shortened by 5 bases and J by 0 bases, with 17 bases between the two germline ends. CDR3 DNA: TGTGCCACCAGCGGCCTCCTTAAGGGGTATAGCAATCAGCCCCAGCATTTT. Amino acids: CATSGLLKGYSNQPQHF. Using reference TRBV15 and TRBJ1-5 for the parts outside the CDR3, the full variable domain is DAMVIQNPRYQVTQFGKPVTLSCSQTLNHNVMYWYQQKSSQAPKLLFHYYDKDFNNEADTPDNFQSRRPNTSFCFLDIRSPGLGDTAMYLCATSGLLKGYSNQPQHFGDGTRLSIL.

The chain recombines TRBV30 with TRBJ2-7; 8 bases fit TRBD2. This CDR3 has 15 residues. Per the germline V gene, CDR1 is GTSNPN and CDR2 is SVGIG (reference sequence). The V segment lost 3 bases and the J segment 4 bases; nucleotides outside the gene matches: 11. The CDR3: CAWSYLGTSPYEQYF. CDR3 coding DNA: TGTGCCTGGAGCTACCTTGGGACTAGTCCTTACGAGCAGTACTTC.

The chain combines TRBV10-3 with TRBJ2-7, with TRBD1 matching over 8 bases. The germline CDR1 and CDR2 sequences are ENHRY and SYGVKD. This CDR3 region has 14 residues. The V gene end was trimmed by 10 bases and the J gene end by 3 bases; junction bases not matched to a gene: 11. The CDR3 coding sequence is TGTGCCACCCGGGCGTGGACAGGGAACTACGAGCAGTACTTC. This encodes CATRAWTGNYEQYF.

V gene TRBV7-9 combines with J gene TRBJ2-1; 7 bases match TRBD1. Unmatched junction bases numbered 8, after V lost 5 bases and J lost 4 bases. From germline, CDR1 is SEHNR and CDR2 FQNEAQ (reference sequence). The CDR3 is made up of 15 amino acids. The CDR3 DNA sequence: TGTGCCAGCAGCCAAGGGACAGACAAATACAATGAGCAGTTCTTC. It yields the protein CASSQGTDKYNEQFF.

This chain connects TRBV20-1 to TRBJ1-5; the D gene is possibly TRBD1 (5 bases). Germline V gives CDR1 DFQATT, CDR2 SNEGSKA (reference sequence). The CDR3 consists of 14 residues. The V end was cut by 7 bases, the J end by 0 bases, with 13 bases between. The CDR3 coding sequence is TGCAGTGTTGGGTCAGGGACTAGCAATCAGCCCCAGCATTTT. It yields the protein CSVGSGTSNQPQHF.

This clonotype was seen just once. The genes are TRBV19 and TRBJ2-5; 9 bases match TRBD1. The CDR3 consists of 16 residues. CDR1 is LNHDA and CDR2 is SQIVND in the germline V gene (reference sequence). V gave up 9 bases and J gave up 0 bases; unmatched junction bases: 11. This CDR3 reads CASSVGTGTYQETQYF. CDR3 sequence (DNA): TGTGCCAGCAGCGTAGGGACAGGGACGTACCAAGAGACCCAGTACTTC.

This clonotype rates as medium-sized. The V call is TRBV6-6, the J call TRBJ2-3, with D tentatively TRBD2 (5 bases). The germline V and J ends were trimmed by 4 bases and 4 bases, with 15 bases remaining between them. This CDR3 comprises 15 residues. Per the germline V gene, CDR1 is MNHNY and CDR2 is SVGAGI (reference sequence). The DNA of the CDR3 is TGTGCCAGCAGTTTAGTCGAGGGAGCGGCAGATACGCAGTATTTT. This translates into CASSLVEGAADTQYF.

This clonotype was counted a few times. This sequence joins TRBV7-9 and TRBJ1-4, with TRBD1 identical over 7 bases. The CDR3 sequence is 16 residues long. Germline trimming cut 6 bases from V and 7 bases from J; bases unmatched to any gene: 14. Germline V gene lookup returns CDR1 SEHNR and CDR2 FQNEAQ (reference sequence). DNA for the CDR3: TGTGCCAGCAGTAATCAGGGGGGCATCTCTCGTGAAAAACTGTTTTTT. Translation: CASSNQGGISREKLFF.

This clonotype is categorized as medium-sized. The rearrangement uses TRBV27 and TRBJ1-4; D uncertain. This CDR3 comprises 13 residues. Germline V lookup: CDR1 MNHEY, CDR2 SMNVEV (reference sequence). Between the trimmed V and J ends, which lost 5 bases and 8 bases, there was a span of 12 bases. The CDR3 nucleotides read TGTGCCAGCAGTCTAGGGCCTTGGGAAAAACTGTTTTTT. Translating it yields CASSLGPWEKLFF.

This rearrangement joins TRBV24-1 to TRBJ1-6, with D hard to call. Trimming stripped 11 bases from V and 8 bases from J, with 15 bases between. Germline-derived CDR1 and CDR2 are KGHDR and SFDVKD. The CDR3 runs to 13 residues. The CDR3 DNA reads TGTGCCATCCAACACGATTCCTATTCACCCCTCCACTTT. As protein: CAIQHDSYSPLHF.

This rearrangement joins TRBV6-6 to TRBJ2-3; the match to TRBD1 covers 10 bases. CDR1 is MNHNY and CDR2 is SVGAGI in the germline V gene (reference sequence). Unmatched junction bases numbered 7, after V lost 5 bases and J lost 5 bases. CDR3 length: 15 amino acids. CDR3 bases: TGTGCCAGCAGTGTAAGACAGGGGGCGGGAGATACGCAGTATTTT. Encoded protein: CASSVRQGAGDTQYF.

J is TRBJ2-5 and V is TRBV6-5; D not certain. V was clipped by 5 bases and J by 1 base, with 11 bases between them. Germline CDR1 is MNHEY and CDR2 is SVGAGI. The CDR3 sequence is 14 residues long. The CDR3 reads CASSERLGQETQYF. The CDR3 bases are TGTGCCAGCAGTGAAAGATTGGGCCAAGAGACCCAGTACTTC.